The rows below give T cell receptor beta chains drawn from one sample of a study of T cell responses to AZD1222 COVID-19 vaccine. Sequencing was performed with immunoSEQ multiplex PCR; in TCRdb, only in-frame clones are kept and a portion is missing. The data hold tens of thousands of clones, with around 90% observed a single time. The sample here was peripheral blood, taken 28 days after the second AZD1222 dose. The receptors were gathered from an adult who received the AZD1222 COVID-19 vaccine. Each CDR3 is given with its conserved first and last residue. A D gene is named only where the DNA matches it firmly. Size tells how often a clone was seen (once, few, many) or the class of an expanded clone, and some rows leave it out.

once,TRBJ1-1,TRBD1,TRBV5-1,TGCGCCAGCAGCCAGGGGGACCTCTTGGGGACTGAAGCTTTCTTT,CASSQGDLLGTEAFF
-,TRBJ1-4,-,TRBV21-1,TGTGCCAGCAGCTTCATCTGGATTGAAAAACTGTTTTTT,CASSFIWIEKLFF
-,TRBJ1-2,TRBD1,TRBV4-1,TGCGCCAGCAGCCAACCCTTGAAGGGGACAGGGGCCGGCTACACCTTC,CASSQPLKGTGAGYTF
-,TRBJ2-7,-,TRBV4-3,TGCGCCAGCAGCCAATATCTCCGGGGGTACGAGCAGTACTTC,CASSQYLRGYEQYF
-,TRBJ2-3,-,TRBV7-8,TGTGCCAGCAGCCCGAGACTGCGGTACTCTAGCACAGATACGCAGTATTTT,CASSPRLRYSSTDTQYF
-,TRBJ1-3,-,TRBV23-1,TGCGCCAGCAGTCAATCCGGGACACACTCTGGAAACACCATATATTTT,CASSQSGTHSGNTIYF
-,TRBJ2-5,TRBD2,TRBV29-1,TGCAGCGTTGCCCCTAGCGGGGGGTTAGAGACCCAGTACTTC,CSVAPSGGLETQYF
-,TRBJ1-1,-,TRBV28,TGTGCCAGCTCCCCGGTTCCAGAGAACACTGAAGCTTTCTTT,CASSPVPENTEAFF
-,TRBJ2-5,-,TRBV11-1,TGTGCCAGCAGCTTTGGCCCTGAAGAGACCCAGTACTTC,CASSFGPEETQYF
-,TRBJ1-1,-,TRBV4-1,TGCGCCAGCAGCCAAGAAGGGGACACTGAAGCTTTCTTT,CASSQEGDTEAFF
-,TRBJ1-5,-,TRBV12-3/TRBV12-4,TGTGCCAGCAGTTTAGTTGGGGGACAGCCCCAGCATTTT,CASSLVGGQPQHF
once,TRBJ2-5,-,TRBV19,TGTGCCAGTAGTTGGATCGAAGGACGGGACCAAGAGACCCAGTACTTC,CASSWIEGRDQETQYF
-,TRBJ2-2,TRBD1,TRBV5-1,TGCGCCAGCAGCCCGCTTACGGGACAGATCGGGGAGCTGTTTTTT,CASSPLTGQIGELFF
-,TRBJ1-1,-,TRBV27,TGTGCCAGCAGTCCGACCGAAGGCACTGAAGCTTTCTTT,CASSPTEGTEAFF
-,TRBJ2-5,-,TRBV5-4,TGTGCCAGCAGCCCAGAGGGGCCGACAGGCTCTCAAGAGACCCAGTACTTC,CASSPEGPTGSQETQYF
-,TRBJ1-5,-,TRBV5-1,TGCGCCAGCAGCTTGGTGTCCGGCAATCAGCCCCAGCATTTT,CASSLVSGNQPQHF
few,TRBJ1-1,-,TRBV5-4,TGTGCCAGCAGCACAGACAGGGAAGCTTTCTTT,CASSTDREAFF
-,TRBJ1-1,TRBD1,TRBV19,TGTGCCAGTAGTATAGACGAACCCGCCCCTTTCGGGACAGACCCCAACACTGAAGCTTTCTTT,CASSIDEPAPFGTDPNTEAFF
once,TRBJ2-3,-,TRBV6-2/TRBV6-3,TGTGCCAGCAGTTACTCAGTGGGGGTCACAGATACGCAGTATTTT,CASSYSVGVTDTQYF
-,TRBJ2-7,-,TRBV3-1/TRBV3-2,TGTGCCAGCAGCGTGGGACTGGGGTTATACGAGCAGTACTTC,CASSVGLGLYEQYF
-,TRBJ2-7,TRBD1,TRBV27,TGTGCCAGCAGCTCCCTCATCCGAAGACAGGGGGTGGGCTACGAGCAGTACTTC,CASSSLIRRQGVGYEQYF
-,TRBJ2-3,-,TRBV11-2,TGTGCCAGCAGCCCACCCGGGGAGGCAGGCACGCTCAGGCAGTATTTT,CASSPPGEAGTLRQYF
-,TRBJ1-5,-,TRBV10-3,TGTGCCATCAGGGGGTACGGCAATCAGCCCCAGCATTTT,CAIRGYGNQPQHF
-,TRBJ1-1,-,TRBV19,TGTGCCAGTAGTTTCGGGAACACTGAAGCTTTCTTT,CASSFGNTEAFF
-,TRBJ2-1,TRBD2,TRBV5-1,TGCGCCAGCAGCCTGTCCCGGGGGGCCTACAATGAGCAGTTCTTC,CASSLSRGAYNEQFF